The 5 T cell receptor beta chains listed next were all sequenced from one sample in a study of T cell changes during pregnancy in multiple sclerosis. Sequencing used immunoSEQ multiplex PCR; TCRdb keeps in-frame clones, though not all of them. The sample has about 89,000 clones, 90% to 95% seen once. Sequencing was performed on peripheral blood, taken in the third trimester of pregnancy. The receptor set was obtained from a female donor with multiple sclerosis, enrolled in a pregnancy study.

CDR3 DNA: TGTGCCAGTAGTGCCCCGGGACTAGCGGGAGGAGATACGCAGTATTTT. Its protein is CASSAPGLAGGDTQYF. V and J are TRBV19 and TRBJ2-3; 15 nucleotides match TRBD2. The CDR3 is 16 amino acids. V lost 5 bases and J lost 5; bases outside the gene matches: 5. The germline CDR1 and CDR2 sequences are LNHDA and SQIVND (reference sequence).

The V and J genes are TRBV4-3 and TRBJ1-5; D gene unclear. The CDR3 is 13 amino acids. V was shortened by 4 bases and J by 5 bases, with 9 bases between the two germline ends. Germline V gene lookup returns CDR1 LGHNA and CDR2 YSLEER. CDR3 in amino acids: CASSLAGDQPQHF. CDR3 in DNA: TGCGCCAGCAGCCTCGCCGGGGATCAGCCCCAGCATTTT.

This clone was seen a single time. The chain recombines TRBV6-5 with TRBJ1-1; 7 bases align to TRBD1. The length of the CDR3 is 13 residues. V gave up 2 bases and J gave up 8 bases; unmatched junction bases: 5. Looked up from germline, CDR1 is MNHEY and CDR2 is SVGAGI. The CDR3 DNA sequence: TGTGCCAGCAGTTACGAGGGGGCGTCGGAAGCTTTCTTT. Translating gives CASSYEGASEAFF.

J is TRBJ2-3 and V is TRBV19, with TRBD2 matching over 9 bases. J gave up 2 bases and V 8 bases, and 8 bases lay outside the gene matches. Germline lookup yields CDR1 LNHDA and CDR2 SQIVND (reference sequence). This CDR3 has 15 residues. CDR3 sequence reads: CASSAGGVFTDTQYF. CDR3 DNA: TGTGCCAGTTCGGCGGGAGGGGTCTTCACAGATACGCAGTATTTT.

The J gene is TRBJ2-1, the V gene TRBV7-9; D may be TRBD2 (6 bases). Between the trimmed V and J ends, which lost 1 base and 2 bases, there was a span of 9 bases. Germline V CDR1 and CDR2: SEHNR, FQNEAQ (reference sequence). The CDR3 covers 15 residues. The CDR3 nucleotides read TGTGCCAGCAGCTTAGGGAGGGCCCCCTACAATGAGCAGTTCTTC. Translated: CASSLGRAPYNEQFF.